The rows below give T cell receptor beta chains drawn from one sample of a study of T-cell memory formation after mild COVID-19. TCRdb reprocessed the 5' RACE reads with MiXCR, giving one entry per CDR3 protein. The sample records some 69,000 distinct CDR3 sequences, over 15% being singletons. The sequenced material came from PBMCs or a T cell subset sorted from them (not recorded which). The receptors were sampled from an adult woman who had mild COVID-19 (a few samples of this study predate the infection). Cell type and time point are not known. The CDR3 runs from the conserved cysteine through the conserved F or W. The D gene is left open where the match is weak. Some rows mark clone size as missing; the rest say once, few, many or name a class of expanded clone.

v_call	d_call	j_call	clone_size	cdr3_nt	cdr3_aa
TRBV5-1	NA	TRBJ2-2	few	TGCGCCAGCAGCCCCCCGAACACCGGGGAGCTGTTTTTT	CASSPPNTGELFF
TRBV30	TRBD2	TRBJ2-7	NA	TGTGCCTGGAGTCCCCTAGCGGGAGGGAACACCTACGAGCAGTACTTC	CAWSPLAGGNTYEQYF
TRBV7-9	NA	TRBJ2-6	NA	TGTGCCAGCAGCTTAGCCGGACTTGGTGGGGCCAACGTCCTGACTTTC	CASSLAGLGGANVLTF
TRBV29-1	TRBD1	TRBJ2-5	NA	TGCAGCGTCGACGGACAGGGAGAAGAGACCCAGTACTTC	CSVDGQGEETQYF
TRBV4-2	NA	TRBJ2-7	NA	TGTGCCAGCAGCCAAGAGGCCGGAGGGCGCGAGCAGTACTTC	CASSQEAGGREQYF
TRBV10-3	NA	TRBJ1-1	few	TGTGCCATCAGGGCCCTGGTTGAACAGGCTGAAGCTTTCTTT	CAIRALVEQAEAFF
TRBV9	TRBD1	TRBJ2-7	NA	TGTGCCAGCAGCGTAACGACAGGGGGGGACGAGCAGTACTTC	CASSVTTGGDEQYF
TRBV29-1	NA	TRBJ1-1	many	TGCAGCGTTCTGCTCTGGGGAGCTTTCTTT	CSVLLWGAFF
TRBV4-3	TRBD1	TRBJ1-1	NA	TGCGCCAGCAAGGTGACAGGGACCATGAACACTGAAGCTTTCTTT	CASKVTGTMNTEAFF
TRBV5-1	NA	TRBJ2-1	many	TGCGCCAGCAGCCCCGGGGCCGGGACTGAGCAGTTCTTC	CASSPGAGTEQFF
TRBV7-3	NA	TRBJ1-1	NA	TGTGCCAGCAGCTTAATAGCGAAGGGTTTCACTGAAGCTTTCTTT	CASSLIAKGFTEAFF
TRBV6-6	TRBD2	TRBJ2-3	few	TGTGCCAGCAGTTACCCCGGGGGTAGCGGGAGCACAGATACGCAGTATTTT	CASSYPGGSGSTDTQYF
TRBV19	NA	TRBJ2-6	few	TGTGCCAGTAGTCCAGGACCGGGTTGGGCCAACGTCCTGACTTTC	CASSPGPGWANVLTF
TRBV11-2	NA	TRBJ2-3	few	TGTGCCAGCAGCTTTACAGGAGATACGCAGTATTTT	CASSFTGDTQYF
TRBV6-1	NA	TRBJ2-5	many	TGTGCCAGCAGTGCCTCGACGGGACAAGAGACCCAGTACTTC	CASSASTGQETQYF
TRBV6-1	TRBD1	TRBJ1-2	NA	TGTGCCACCCTCCCTCCCGGGACAGGGTATGGCTACACCTTC	CATLPPGTGYGYTF
TRBV4-1	NA	TRBJ1-1	once	TGCGCCAGCAGCCGAGAACCGGACATCCGACCTACTTACACTGAAGCTTTCTTT	CASSREPDIRPTYTEAFF
TRBV6-5	NA	TRBJ2-2	NA	TGTGCCAGCAGTTACTCGATGGGTAACACCGGGGAGCTGTTTTTT	CASSYSMGNTGELFF
TRBV5-8	NA	TRBJ1-1	few	TGTGCCAGCAGAGTGGACGCGTGGAAAGCTCCGAACACTGAAGCTTTCTTT	CASRVDAWKAPNTEAFF
TRBV27	TRBD1	TRBJ2-1	few	TGTGCCAGCAGTTACCGGGACAGGGCCTACAATGAGCAGTTCTTC	CASSYRDRAYNEQFF
TRBV25-1	NA	TRBJ1-2	NA	TGTGCCAGCAGTGAAGTGGGCCCTTCCTATGGCTACACCTTC	CASSEVGPSYGYTF
TRBV7-2	TRBD1	TRBJ2-7	NA	TGTGCCAGCAGCTTAATAACGGGAGACAGGGGGTTGTACGAGCAGTACTTC	CASSLITGDRGLYEQYF
TRBV7-6	NA	TRBJ2-1	NA	TGTGCCAGCAGCCTTTCTCCGGGACCCGAGGGTTACAATGAGCAGTTCTTC	CASSLSPGPEGYNEQFF
TRBV7-3	TRBD1	TRBJ1-1	many	TGTGCCAGCAGCCCCACCCCGACAGGGAGGGACACTGAAGCTTTCTTT	CASSPTPTGRDTEAFF
TRBV11-2	TRBD2	TRBJ2-7	NA	TGTGCCAGCAGCTTAGACCAGTACGGGGGGGCCGTCTACGAGCAGTACTTC	CASSLDQYGGAVYEQYF
TRBV24-1	TRBD1	TRBJ2-7	NA	TGTGCCACCAGTGATTCGACAGGACAGGGGGCGCACGAGCAGTACTTC	CATSDSTGQGAHEQYF
TRBV11-1	NA	TRBJ2-2	few	TGTGCCAGCAGAGGACTCCCTCGTGGGGAGCTGTTTTTT	CASRGLPRGELFF
TRBV4-3	NA	TRBJ2-1	many	TGCGCCAGCAGCCAACTCCTTGGCGGCAATGAGCAGTTCTTC	CASSQLLGGNEQFF
TRBV25-1	TRBD2	TRBJ2-3	NA	TGTGCCAGCAGCTGGCGGGAGGCCCGAAGCACAGATACGCAGTATTTT	CASSWREARSTDTQYF
TRBV20-1	TRBD2	TRBJ2-7	NA	TGCAGTGCTAGAGACCTGACTAGCGGGACGTCCGAGCAGTACTTC	CSARDLTSGTSEQYF
TRBV3-1	NA	TRBJ2-7	few	TGTGCCAGCAGCCACGTTGACGAGATCTACGAGCAGTACTTC	CASSHVDEIYEQYF
TRBV4-1	NA	TRBJ2-3	once	TGCGCCAGCAGCCAAATAGGGGGAGATACGCAGTATTTT	CASSQIGGDTQYF
TRBV7-9	NA	TRBJ2-7	few	TGTGCCAGCAGCTTAGCCTCTAGTTATTCCCGCGAGCAGTACTTC	CASSLASSYSREQYF
TRBV29-1	NA	TRBJ2-2	NA	TGCAGCGTTGTTAAGGGGAACACCGGGGAGATGTTTTTT	CSVVKGNTGEMFF
TRBV11-2	NA	TRBJ2-3	NA	TGTGCCAGCAGCTTTCGAGGCAGACTACCCACAGATACGCAGTATTTT	CASSFRGRLPTDTQYF
TRBV21-1	NA	TRBJ2-7	few	TGTGCCAGCGGGATGTGGGGGCCCTACGAGCAGTACTTC	CASGMWGPYEQYF
TRBV5-1	NA	TRBJ1-1	NA	TGCGCCAGCAGCTTAGCTCTCGGTGAAGCTTTCTTT	CASSLALGEAFF
TRBV29-1	NA	TRBJ2-6	few	TGCAGCGTTGTCCCCGGACGGGGCTCTGGGGCCAACGTCCTGACTTTC	CSVVPGRGSGANVLTF
TRBV6-5	NA	TRBJ2-5	few	TGTGCCAGCAGTTACACCTTTCCCGACAGTCAAGAGACCCAGTACTTC	CASSYTFPDSQETQYF
TRBV24-1	TRBD1	TRBJ2-3	few	TGTGCCACCAGTGATTGGCAGGGGGATAGCACAGATACGCAGTATTTT	CATSDWQGDSTDTQYF
TRBV5-1	NA	TRBJ2-2	NA	TGCGCCAGCTCGAACACCGGGGAGCTGTTTTTT	CASSNTGELFF
TRBV7-2	NA	TRBJ2-5	NA	TGTGCCAGCAGCTTAAATACAGAAGAGACCCAGTACTTC	CASSLNTEETQYF